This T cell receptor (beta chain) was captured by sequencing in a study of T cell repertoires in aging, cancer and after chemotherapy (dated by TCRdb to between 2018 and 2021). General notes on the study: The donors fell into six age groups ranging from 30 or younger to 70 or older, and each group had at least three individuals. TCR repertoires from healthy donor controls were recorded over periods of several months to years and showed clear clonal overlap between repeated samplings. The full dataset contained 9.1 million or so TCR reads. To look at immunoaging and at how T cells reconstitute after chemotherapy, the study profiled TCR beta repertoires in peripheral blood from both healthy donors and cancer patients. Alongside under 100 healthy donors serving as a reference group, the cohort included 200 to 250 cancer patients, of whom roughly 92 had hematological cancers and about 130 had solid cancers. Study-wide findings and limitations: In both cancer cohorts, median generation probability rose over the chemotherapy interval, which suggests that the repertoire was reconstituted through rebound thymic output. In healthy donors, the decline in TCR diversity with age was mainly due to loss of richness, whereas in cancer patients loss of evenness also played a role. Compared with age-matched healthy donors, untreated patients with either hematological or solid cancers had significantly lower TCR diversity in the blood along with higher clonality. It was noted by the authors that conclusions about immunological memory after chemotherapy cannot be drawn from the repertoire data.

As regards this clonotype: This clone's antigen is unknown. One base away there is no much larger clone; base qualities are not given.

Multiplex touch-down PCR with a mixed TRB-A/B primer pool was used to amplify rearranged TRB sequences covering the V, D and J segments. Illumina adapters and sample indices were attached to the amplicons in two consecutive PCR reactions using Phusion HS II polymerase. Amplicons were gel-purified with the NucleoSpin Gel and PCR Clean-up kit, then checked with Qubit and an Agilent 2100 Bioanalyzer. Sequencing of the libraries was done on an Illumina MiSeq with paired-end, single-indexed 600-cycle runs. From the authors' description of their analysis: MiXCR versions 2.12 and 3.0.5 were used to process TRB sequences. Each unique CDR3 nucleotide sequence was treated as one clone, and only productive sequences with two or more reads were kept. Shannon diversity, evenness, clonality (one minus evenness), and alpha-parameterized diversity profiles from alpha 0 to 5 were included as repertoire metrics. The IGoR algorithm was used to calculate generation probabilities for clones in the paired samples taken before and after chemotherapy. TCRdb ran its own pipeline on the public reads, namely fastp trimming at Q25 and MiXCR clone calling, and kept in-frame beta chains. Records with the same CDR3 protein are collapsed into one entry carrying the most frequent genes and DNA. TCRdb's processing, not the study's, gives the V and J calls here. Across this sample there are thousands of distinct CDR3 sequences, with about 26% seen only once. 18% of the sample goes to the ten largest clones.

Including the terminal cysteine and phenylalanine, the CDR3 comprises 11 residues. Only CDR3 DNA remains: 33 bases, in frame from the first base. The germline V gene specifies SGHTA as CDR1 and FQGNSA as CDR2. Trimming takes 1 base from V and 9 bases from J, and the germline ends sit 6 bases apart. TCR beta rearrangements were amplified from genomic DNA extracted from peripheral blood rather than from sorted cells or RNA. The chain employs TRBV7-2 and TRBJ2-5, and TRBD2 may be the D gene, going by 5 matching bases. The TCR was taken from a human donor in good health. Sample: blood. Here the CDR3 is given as CASSLGEPQYF. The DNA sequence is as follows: TGTGCCAGCAGCTTAGGGGAGCCCCAGTACTTC. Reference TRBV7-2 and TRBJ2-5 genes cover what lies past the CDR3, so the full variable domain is GAGVSQSPSNKVTEKGKDVELRCDPISGHTALYWYRQSLGQGLEFLIYFQGNSAPDKSGLPSDRFSAERTGGSVSTLTIQRTQQEDSAVYLCASSLGEPQYFGPGTRLLVL.